This T cell receptor beta chain was found in a study of T cell repertoires in cytomegalovirus infection. Study summary: Both a matching HLA type and CMV infection were indicated by public TCR beta signatures.

This clonotype was found a few times. Antigen unknown. Study results and caveats: The study found HLA-C-restricted CMV-specific TCR beta clonotypes dominating the ex vivo response.

One entry per CDR3 protein, called by TCRdb with MiXCR from the reads. The table has about a million distinct CDR3 sequences, roughly 30% seen once. The receptor was isolated from a human donor in good health (CMV status not recorded). Some clones in this sample may be carry-over from other donors' samples. The sample here was cultured CD8+ T cells from PBMCs, taken from culture after CMV antigen stimulation.

In DNA form, the CDR3 reads TGTGCCAGCCTTAAAATCGAGGAAGCAGATACGCAGTATTTT. The encoded protein is CASLKIEEADTQYF. The chain links TRBV27 to TRBJ2-3; no definite D call. Trimming took 8 bases from V and 4 from J, leaving 16 bases between them. The CDR3 is made up of 14 amino acids. Germline CDR1 reads MNHEY; CDR2 reads SMNVEV (reference sequence).